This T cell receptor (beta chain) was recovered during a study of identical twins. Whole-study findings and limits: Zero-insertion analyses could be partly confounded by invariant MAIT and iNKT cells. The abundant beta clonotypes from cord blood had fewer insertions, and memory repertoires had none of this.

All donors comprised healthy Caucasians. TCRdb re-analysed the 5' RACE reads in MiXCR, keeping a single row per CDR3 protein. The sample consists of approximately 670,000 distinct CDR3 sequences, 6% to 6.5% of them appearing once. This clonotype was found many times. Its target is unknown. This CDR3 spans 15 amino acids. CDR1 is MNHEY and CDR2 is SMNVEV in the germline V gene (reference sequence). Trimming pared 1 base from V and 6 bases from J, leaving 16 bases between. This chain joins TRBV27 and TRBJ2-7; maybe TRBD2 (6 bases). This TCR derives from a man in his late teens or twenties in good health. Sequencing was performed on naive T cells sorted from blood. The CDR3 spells CASSLYSGPAGEQYF. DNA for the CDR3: TGTGCCAGCAGTTTATATAGCGGACCGGCGGGCGAGCAGTACTTC.